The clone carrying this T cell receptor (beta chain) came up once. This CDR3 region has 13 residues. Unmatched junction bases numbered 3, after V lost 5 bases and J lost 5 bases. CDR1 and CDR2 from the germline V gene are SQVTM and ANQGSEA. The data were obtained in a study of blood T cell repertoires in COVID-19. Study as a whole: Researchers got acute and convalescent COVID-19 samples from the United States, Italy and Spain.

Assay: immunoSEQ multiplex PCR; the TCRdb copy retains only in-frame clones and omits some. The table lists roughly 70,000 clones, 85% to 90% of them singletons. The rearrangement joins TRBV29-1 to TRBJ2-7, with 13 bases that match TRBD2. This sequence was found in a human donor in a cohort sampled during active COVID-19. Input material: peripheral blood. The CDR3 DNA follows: TGCAGCGTTACCGGACTAGCGGGAGACGAGCAGTACTTC. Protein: CSVTGLAGDEQYF.